This passage covers 18 T cell receptor beta chains from one sample sequenced in a study of blood T cells in healthy people across ages. Then a second PCR, running roughly 7 to 11 cycles, was carried out with a sample-barcoded 5' primer and a J-beta primer mix. One entry per CDR3 protein, called by TCRdb with MiXCR from the 5' RACE reads. In the table there are 540,000 or so distinct CDR3 sequences, 27% of which are singletons. The material sequenced was blood. All receptors derive from a woman in her 70s in good health.

The chain employs TRBV6-5 and TRBJ2-1, with D unclear. With 0 bases removed from V and 5 bases from J, the gap between germline ends came to 5 bases. From germline, CDR1 is MNHEY and CDR2 SVGAGI. The CDR3 length is 13 residues. CDR3 bases: TGTGCCAGCAGTTACTCCTTCGACAATGAGCAGTTCTTC. Protein: CASSYSFDNEQFF.

V is TRBV7-8 and J is TRBJ2-4; 10 bases are a match to TRBD2. The junction had 14 bases not matched to a gene; V was cut back by 5 bases and J by 1 base. This CDR3 has 19 residues. The V gene's germline CDR1 is SGHVS and CDR2 FQNEAQ. CDR3 nucleotides: TGTGCCAGCAGCCACCGAGCGGGGGGGCCTGAGTTCGCCAAAAACATTCAGTACTTC. It is translated as CASSHRAGGPEFAKNIQYF. Variable domain in full (rest from reference TRBV7-8 and TRBJ2-4): GAGVSQSPRYKVAKRGQDVALRCDPISGHVSLFWYQQALGQGPEFLTYFQNEAQLDKSGLPSDRFFAERPEGSVSTLKIQRTQQEDSAVYLCASSHRAGGPEFAKNIQYFGAGTRLSVL.

This clonotype was found a few times. The chain combines TRBV7-2 with TRBJ1-1; D is unclear. Germline assignment: CDR1 SGHTA and CDR2 FQGNSA. The length of the CDR3 is 13 residues. The V and J ends lost 4 bases and 1 base respectively, with 7 bases between them. CDR3 loop: CASSSRQNTEAFF. The CDR3 nucleotides are TGTGCCAGCAGCTCGAGACAGAACACTGAAGCTTTCTTT.

This clonotype was recorded a few times. J is TRBJ2-5 and V is TRBV20-1, with TRBD1 matching over 7 bases. The J segment lost 2 bases and the V segment lost 6 bases, leaving 6 bases of the junction unmatched. The CDR3 runs 13 residues. Germline CDR1 DFQATT, CDR2 SNEGSKA (reference sequence). The CDR3 here is CSAARTGQETQYF. For the CDR3, the DNA is TGCAGTGCGGCTAGGACAGGACAAGAGACCCAGTACTTC.

This clonotype occurred once. The rearrangement uses TRBV7-9 and TRBJ1-6; possible D gene TRBD1, 5 bases. From germline, CDR1 is SEHNR and CDR2 FQNEAQ (reference sequence). The CDR3 contains 12 residues. Trimming cost V 5 bases and J 14 bases, with 13 bases left between them. The CDR3 DNA follows: TGTGCCAGCAGCCCAAGTGGGGGTTCCCTCCACTTT. It yields the protein CASSPSGGSLHF.

This chain uses TRBV6-5 with TRBJ2-7; D ambiguous. This CDR3 is built from 14 residues. V was clipped by 0 bases and J by 1 base, with 7 bases between them. CDR1 and CDR2 (germline): MNHEY, SVGAGI. CDR3 sequence (DNA): TGTGCCAGCAGTTACTCAGCTGGATCCTACGAGCAGTACTTC. It is translated as CASSYSAGSYEQYF.

The chain combines TRBV29-1 with TRBJ2-7, with unresolved D. The CDR3 sequence is 12 residues long. Germline V gives CDR1 SQVTM, CDR2 ANQGSEA. Trimming pared 6 bases from V and 1 base from J, leaving 10 bases between. The CDR3 DNA follows: TGCAGCGTGATAACGCAGTCCTACGAGCAGTACTTC. Translation: CSVITQSYEQYF.

This rearrangement joins TRBV20-1 to TRBJ2-7; the D is unclear. The CDR3 covers 14 residues. V was clipped by 7 bases and J by 2 bases, with 18 bases between them. CDR1 is DFQATT and CDR2 is SNEGSKA in the germline V gene (reference sequence). CDR3 in amino acids: CSGSPGSDAYEQYF. CDR3 DNA: TGCAGTGGCAGTCCCGGCTCAGACGCCTACGAGCAGTACTTC.

This clonotype was seen only a few times. The chain recombines TRBV12-3 or TRBV12-4 with TRBJ2-7, with D possibly matching TRBD1 (6 bases). This CDR3 has 13 residues. Trimming pared 7 bases from V and 6 bases from J, leaving 16 bases between. CDR3 nucleotide sequence: TGTGCCAGCAACCAAGACAGGATGGGCGAGCAGTACTTC. It is translated as CASNQDRMGEQYF.

This clonotype was observed a handful of times. The CDR3 is CAIGGTSGEETQYF. The DNA of the CDR3 is TGTGCCATCGGAGGGACTAGCGGGGAAGAGACCCAGTACTTC. The chain links TRBV10-3 to TRBJ2-5; 13 nucleotides agree with TRBD2. The CDR3 loop spans 14 amino acids. The trim removed 8 bases at V and 3 bases at J, leaving 3 bases unmatched. Germline loops: CDR1 ENHRY, CDR2 SYGVKD.

The gene calls are TRBV6-1 and TRBJ1-3; 7 bases fit TRBD1. The trim removed 6 bases at V and 1 base at J, leaving 15 bases unmatched. CDR3 size: 18 residues. From germline, CDR1 is MNHNS and CDR2 SASEGT. CDR3 region: CASSEGAGGSASGNTIYF. The CDR3, as DNA: TGTGCCAGCAGCGAGGGGGCAGGCGGTTCCGCGTCTGGAAACACCATATATTTT.

This clonotype was detected only a few times. The chain is built from TRBV11-2 and TRBJ2-4; D is uncertain. The CDR3 has 16 residues. The V gene's germline CDR1 is SGHAT and CDR2 FQNNGV. V was trimmed by 2 bases and J by 1 base, leaving 12 bases between them. The CDR3 region is CASSLTAEAAKNIQYF. The CDR3 nucleotides are TGTGCCAGCAGCTTAACAGCTGAGGCGGCCAAAAACATTCAGTACTTC.

CDR3 sequence: CASGWGTGETGYTF. In nucleotides, the CDR3 is TGTGCTAGTGGTTGGGGGACAGGGGAGACTGGCTACACCTTC. The chain employs TRBV12-5 and TRBJ1-2; 10 positions agree with TRBD1. Germline CDR1 LGHNT, CDR2 FRNRAP. V trimming: 4 bases; J trimming: 7 bases; junction bases outside the gene matches: 6. The CDR3 extends over 14 amino acids.

The CDR3 DNA reads TGTGCCAGCAGCTTATATGTGGGGACCCTAACGGATACGCAGTATTTT. Translation gives CASSLYVGTLTDTQYF. The J gene is TRBJ2-3, the V gene TRBV7-2, with D perhaps given as TRBD1 or TRBD2 (5 bases each). Germline values: CDR1 SGHTA, CDR2 FQGNSA. V was shortened by 2 bases and J by 6 bases, with 18 bases between the two germline ends. The CDR3 spans 16 residues.

V usage is TRBV5-6 and J usage is TRBJ1-2, with 10 positions matching TRBD1. V lost 5 bases to trimming and J lost 0 bases; unmatched junction nucleotides: 10. The length of the CDR3 is 17 residues. Germline CDR1 is SGHDT and CDR2 is YYEEEE. The CDR3 bases are TGTGCCAGCAGACTCCCCGGGACAGGGGCCTCTAACTATGGCTACACCTTC. This gives the protein CASRLPGTGASNYGYTF.

This clonotype was counted a few times. V is TRBV11-1 and J is TRBJ2-7; D ambiguous. V was trimmed by 4 bases and J by 4 bases, leaving 14 bases between them. From germline, CDR1 is SGHAT and CDR2 FQDESV (reference sequence). This CDR3 is 14 amino acids long. CDR3: CASSYGPTSYEQYF. CDR3 DNA sequence: TGTGCCAGCAGCTACGGTCCGACGAGTTACGAGCAGTACTTC.

This clonotype has a handful of counts. The rearrangement links TRBV3-1 to TRBJ1-4; D is perhaps TRBD1 (6 bases). This CDR3 contains 14 residues. The germline V and J ends were trimmed by 7 bases and 7 bases, with 16 bases remaining between them. Germline V CDR1 and CDR2: LGHDT, YNNKEL (reference sequence). The CDR3, as DNA: TGTGCCAGCACCTTATTCGAAGGGGGTGAAAAACTGTTTTTT. Protein product: CASTLFEGGEKLFF.

There are a few counts of this clonotype. The chain carries TRBV4-3 and TRBJ2-3, with D hard to call. The CDR3 is 15 amino acids. The germline V gene encodes CDR1 LGHNA and CDR2 YSLEER. V lost 0 bases to trimming and J lost 5 bases, with 12 bases between them. This chain's CDR3 is CASSQDFGEGDTQYF. The CDR3 coding sequence is TGCGCCAGCAGCCAAGATTTTGGGGAAGGAGATACGCAGTATTTT.